Listed here is a single T cell receptor (beta chain). The data belong to a study of blood T cell repertoires in COVID-19. Study context: The study drew acute and convalescent COVID-19 samples from the United States, Italy and Spain.

Measured with immunoSEQ multiplex PCR; TCRdb has only the in-frame clones, and not every one. This table has approximately 250,000 clones, roughly 91% appearing once. This CDR3 has 13 amino acids. Germline CDR1 reads LNHDA; CDR2 reads SQIVND (reference sequence). V shed 5 bases, J shed 3 bases, and the junction held 3 bases outside the gene matches. Those enrolled, adults aged roughly 18 to 89 years, came from around 24 US areas. V is TRBV19 and J is TRBJ2-7, with TRBD2 matching over 8 bases. Material: PBMCs or T cells enriched from blood (not recorded which). This sequence was found in a woman aged 55-70 years in a cohort exposed to, infected with or recovered from COVID-19 (not recorded which). Here the CDR3 DNA reads TGTGCCAGTAGTGGTCGGGAGGGCTACGAGCAGTACTTC. It codes for CASSGREGYEQYF.